One sample yielded the 16 T cell receptor beta chains listed below, sequenced in a study of post-analysis software for immune sequencing data. Study findings and constraints: A few TRBV segments (TRBV5-6, TRBV5-1 and TRBV20-1 among them) occurred more frequently in patients than in controls.

What these receptors recognize is not known. Included in the TCR beta cDNA libraries were unique molecular identifiers. Via MiXCR, TCRdb re-called the PCR reads, giving one row per CDR3 protein. This table holds some 890,000 distinct CDR3 sequences, about 57% found once. The material sequenced was blood. These receptors were collected from a girl aged 5 to 17 with multiple sclerosis.

This clonotype was seen a few times. An end of the junction differs from the germline gene, which may be a read error. The rearrangement joins TRBV4-2 to TRBJ1-1; the D is unclear. Per the germline V gene, CDR1 is LGHNA and CDR2 is YNFKEQ. This CDR3 spans 14 amino acids. This CDR3 is CASSQGEGITEAFF. CDR3 nucleotides: TGTGCCAGTAGCCAAGGCGAGGGTATCACTGAAGCTTTCTTT.

The J gene is TRBJ2-3, the V gene TRBV5-1; D may correspond to TRBD1 or TRBD2 (5 bases each). Germline V lookup: CDR1 SGHRS, CDR2 YFSETQ. The V gene lost 1 base and the J gene lost 4 bases, with 16 bases spanning the gap. The CDR3 length is 16 residues. CDR3 nucleotides: TGCGCCAGCAGCTTGACGGGGCCGCGTATCCCAGATACGCAGTATTTT. Translated, it gives CASSLTGPRIPDTQYF. Full variable domain (rest looked up from reference TRBV5-1 and TRBJ2-3): KAGVTQTPRYLIKTRGQQVTLSCSPISGHRSVSWYQQTPGQGLQFLFEYFSETQRNKGNFPGRFSGRQFSNSRSEMNVSTLELGDSALYLCASSLTGPRIPDTQYFGPGTRLTVL.

This clonotype came up a few times. The genes are TRBV29-1 and TRBJ2-7; no reliable D call. There are 13 residues in the CDR3. Germline V gene lookup returns CDR1 SQVTM and CDR2 ANQGSEA. V shed 4 bases and J shed 0 bases, with 10 bases lying between them. CDR3 bases: TGCAGCGTTGGACGCATCCACTCCTACGAGCAGTACTTC. Translation: CSVGRIHSYEQYF.

There are a few counts of this clonotype. The J gene is TRBJ2-1, the V gene TRBV10-3; 11 positions match TRBD2. With V trimmed by 6 bases and J by 5 bases, 9 bases remained unmatched. The V gene's germline CDR1 is ENHRY and CDR2 SYGVKD. The CDR3 has 16 amino acids. This chain's CDR3 is CAISLTSGRVDNEQFF. The CDR3 DNA is TGTGCCATCAGCCTCACTAGCGGGAGAGTCGACAATGAGCAGTTCTTC.

This clonotype was observed once. V and J are TRBV29-1 and TRBJ1-2, with D hard to call. V lost 3 bases and J 4 bases, leaving 30 bases between the germline ends. Germline V gene lookup returns CDR1 SQVTM and CDR2 ANQGSEA. This CDR3 spans 19 amino acids. The CDR3 sequence: CSVESLREGRTHVPYGYTF. In DNA, the CDR3 is TGCAGCGTTGAGTCTTTGAGAGAGGGTAGGACCCACGTCCCCTATGGCTACACCTTC.

The CDR3, as DNA: TGCGCCAGCAGCTTGGATATAGGGGGTGACACTGAAGCTTTCTTT. Translation: CASSLDIGGDTEAFF. The chain combines TRBV5-1 with TRBJ1-1; weak D call: TRBD1 (6 bases). Germline CDR1 SGHRS, CDR2 YFSETQ. The CDR3 extends over 15 amino acids. V dropped 0 bases and J dropped 3 bases, with 12 bases sitting between them.

The genes are TRBV5-1 and TRBJ2-7, with D perhaps TRBD1 (6 bases). The CDR3 spans 15 residues. Germline CDR1 SGHRS, CDR2 YFSETQ. Trimming stripped 2 bases from V and 0 bases from J, with 12 bases between. This CDR3 reads CASSFSTGLSYEQYF. Written as DNA, the CDR3 is TGCGCCAGCAGCTTCTCGACAGGCCTCTCCTACGAGCAGTACTTC.

V gene TRBV7-3 combines with J gene TRBJ1-1; D might be TRBD1 (5 bases). CDR1 and CDR2 from the germline V gene are SGHTA and FQGTGA. The CDR3 is 16 residues long. V was clipped by 5 bases and J by 1 base, with 17 bases between them. The CDR3 reads CASSRVGPGTNTEAFF. The CDR3 coding sequence is TGTGCCAGCAGCCGGGTAGGCCCAGGGACGAACACTGAAGCTTTCTTT.

This chain joins TRBV24-1 and TRBJ2-3; TRBD2 matches at 10 bases. This CDR3 region has 13 residues. V lost 8 bases, J lost 6 bases, and 4 bases stayed unmatched. The germline V gene has CDR1 KGHDR and CDR2 SFDVKD. CDR3 sequence reads: CATTASGGDTQYF. The DNA for the CDR3 is TGTGCCACCACGGCTAGCGGGGGTGATACGCAGTATTTT.

This clonotype was seen more than once but under ten times. This sequence joins TRBV5-1 and TRBJ1-2; D uncertain. Trimming shortened V by 0 bases and J by 4 bases, and 16 bases separated the two germline ends. Germline CDR1 reads SGHRS; CDR2 reads YFSETQ. The CDR3 has 16 amino acids. The CDR3, as DNA: TGCGCCAGCAGCTTGGGGGTTGTGGTACGGGCCTATGGCTACACCTTC. Amino acid sequence: CASSLGVVVRAYGYTF.

This clonotype was counted a single time. The CDR3 spells CATSDPKDANTGELFF. For the CDR3, the DNA is TGTGCCACCAGTGACCCGAAGGACGCGAACACCGGGGAGCTGTTTTTT. V gene TRBV24-1 combines with J gene TRBJ2-2, with D unclear. The CDR3 runs to 16 residues. Trimming shortened V by 4 bases and J by 0 bases, and 11 bases separated the two germline ends. Germline CDR1 is KGHDR and CDR2 is SFDVKD.

The V call is TRBV29-1, the J call TRBJ2-4; TRBD2 aligns across 12 bases. The J call may be in error: the DNA end matches TRBJ2-7 better. Germline CDR1 is SQVTM and CDR2 is ANQGSEA. The CDR3 has 13 amino acids. CDR3 region: CSVPSGRAYEQYF. The CDR3 nucleotides are TGCAGCGTCCCTAGCGGGAGGGCCTACGAGCAGTACTTC.

This chain joins TRBV4-1 and TRBJ2-3, with a possible D match to TRBD2 (6 bases). In germline, CDR1 is MGHRA, CDR2 YSYEKL. The CDR3 length is 16 residues. The V end lost 1 base, the J end lost 5 bases, and 16 bases lay between the germline ends. DNA of the CDR3: TGCGCCAGCAGCCAAGTTGGAGGGAGAGGACGAGATACGCAGTATTTT. Translated: CASSQVGGRGRDTQYF.

This clonotype was detected only once. The V and J genes are TRBV7-8 and TRBJ2-5; D gene ambiguous. The CDR3 extends over 16 amino acids. CDR1 is SGHVS and CDR2 is FQNEAQ in the germline V gene. Deletions cut 7 bases from V and 2 bases from J, with 20 bases between. The CDR3 is CASTLTDVLVQETQYF. The CDR3 nucleotides read TGTGCCAGCACCCTGACGGACGTACTTGTACAAGAGACCCAGTACTTC.

The J gene is TRBJ2-3, the V gene TRBV7-2, with TRBD2 matching 12 bases. Germline V gives CDR1 SGHTA, CDR2 FQGNSA. V dropped 0 bases and J dropped 1; count of bases not matched to a gene: 8. The CDR3 has 19 amino acids. CDR3 in amino acids: CASSLAVLAGGIGTDTQYF. CDR3 in DNA: TGTGCCAGCAGCTTAGCAGTCCTAGCGGGGGGGATAGGCACAGATACGCAGTATTTT.

The chain combines TRBV7-2 with TRBJ1-4; 8 bases are a match to TRBD1. There are 15 residues in the CDR3. Germline loops: CDR1 SGHTA, CDR2 FQGNSA. V was pared by 5 bases and J by 5 bases, with 7 bases of the junction left unmatched. DNA for the CDR3: TGTGCCAGCAGCGCCCGACAGGGGAGGAATGAAAAACTGTTTTTT. Translated, it gives CASSARQGRNEKLFF.